Here is one T cell receptor beta chain with its context. Its antigen is not identified. The junction shows a germline mismatch at one end, possibly a read error. Bulk tissue was left unsorted, and RNA and DNA were co-extracted from 20-30 mg of it. Primary liver carcinoma, confirmed by histopathology, was surgically resected. The CDR3 sequence is 13 residues long. CDR1 and CDR2 from the germline V gene are MNHNY and SVGAGI (reference sequence). The data originate from a study of tumor-infiltrating lymphocytes in primary liver carcinoma. On the study more broadly: Participating patients were men and women between 30 and 69 years old.

Study findings and constraints: Tumors carried a top-250-clone fraction significantly exceeding that of blood (p = 0.039). For tumor-adjacent and tumor-blood pairs, overlap was less than that seen for tumor region pairs.

TCR beta cDNA came from roughly 0.45 ug total RNA, primed with a constant-region primer. Slightly modified ARM-PCR with three nested multiplex PCR rounds yielded TCR beta libraries. Two initial PCR rounds of about 11 cycles each paired TRBV1-TRBV30 forward primers with a C-beta reverse primer. One entry per CDR3 protein, called by TCRdb with MiXCR from the multiplex PCR reads. The sample lists roughly 80,000 distinct CDR3 sequences; 69% were seen once. The sample consisted of tumor-adjacent normal liver tissue. The chain carries TRBV6-6 and TRBJ1-5, with a weak D call TRBD1 (6 bases). The sequence was obtained from a man aged 35 to 55 with primary liver carcinoma and hepatitis B virus infection. Written as DNA, the CDR3 is TGTGTCAGCCCGGGACACCAGAATCAGCCCCAGCATTTT. Translation gives CVSPGHQNQPQHF.